Below are 25 T cell receptor beta chains sequenced from a single sample in a study of T-cell memory formation after mild COVID-19. Via MiXCR, TCRdb re-called the 5' RACE reads, giving one row per CDR3 protein. In the table there are approximately 260,000 distinct CDR3 sequences, around 15% of which are singletons. The specimen sequenced was PBMCs or a T cell subset sorted from them (not recorded which). The receptors come from a man aged 18 to 35 who had mild COVID-19 (a few samples of this study predate the infection). Cell type and time point are not known.

This clonotype showed up just a few times. This chain links TRBV6-6 with TRBJ2-1; D not certain. Trimming shortened V by 2 bases and J by 5 bases, and 7 bases separated the two germline ends. The CDR3 consists of 13 residues. CDR1 and CDR2 (germline): MNHNY, SVGAGI (reference sequence). The CDR3 loop is CASSYPEHNEQFF. The CDR3 DNA reads TGTGCCAGCAGTTACCCCGAGCACAATGAGCAGTTCTTC.

The table lists this clonotype with a few counts. The chain couples TRBV29-1 to TRBJ2-5; no clear D. Germline V CDR1 and CDR2: SQVTM, ANQGSEA. With 6 bases removed from V and 5 bases from J, the gap between germline ends came to 13 bases. The length of the CDR3 is 12 residues. CDR3 sequence: CSVVTLGETQYF. As DNA, the CDR3 is TGCAGCGTGGTGACCTTAGGGGAGACCCAGTACTTC. The full variable domain, completed using reference TRBV29-1 and TRBJ2-5, is SAVISQKPSRDICQRGTSLTIQCQVDSQVTMMFWYRQQPGQSLTLIATANQGSEATYESGFVIDKFPISRPNLTFSTLTVSNMSPEDSSIYLCSVVTLGETQYFGPGTRLLVL.

The V call is TRBV5-1, the J call TRBJ2-3; the match to TRBD2 covers 10 bases. V lost 0 bases and J lost 4; bases outside the gene matches: 5. The germline gives CDR1 SGHRS, CDR2 YFSETQ. This CDR3 has 16 residues. CDR3 residues: CASSLEGTSVADTQYF. The DNA for the CDR3 is TGCGCCAGCAGCTTGGAAGGGACTAGCGTAGCAGATACGCAGTATTTT.

The chain combines TRBV29-1 with TRBJ1-5; no clear D. Germline V gene lookup returns CDR1 SQVTM and CDR2 ANQGSEA. This CDR3 is 12 amino acids long. V was shortened by 1 base and J by 7 bases, with 8 bases between the two germline ends. CDR3 amino acids: CSVEGPGQPQHF. The CDR3 DNA follows: TGCAGCGTTGAAGGGCCCGGGCAGCCCCAGCATTTT.

This clonotype was counted between two and nine times. The chain links TRBV5-1 to TRBJ2-2; TRBD1 is a possible D gene (6 bases). Germline V gene data show CDR1 as SGHRS and CDR2 as YFSETQ. This CDR3 has 15 amino acids. V gave up 4 bases and J gave up 1 base, with 11 bases separating them. In DNA form, the CDR3 reads TGCGCCAGCAGCAAACTACAGGGGAACACCGGGGAGCTGTTTTTT. Residues: CASSKLQGNTGELFF.

The chain links TRBV5-1 to TRBJ2-1; 12 bases are a match to TRBD2. Per germline, CDR1 SGHRS and CDR2 YFSETQ. The CDR3 runs to 18 residues. After removal of 3 bases from V and 1 base from J, the junction contained 8 bases not matched to a gene. CDR3 bases: TGCGCCAGCAGCTCACGAGCGACTAGCGGGGGTTCCTACAATGAGCAGTTCTTC. Translating it yields CASSSRATSGGSYNEQFF.

The table lists this clonotype with a few counts. V and J are TRBV5-1 and TRBJ2-1; 15 nucleotides agree with TRBD2. The J segment lost 0 bases and the V segment lost 5 bases, leaving 0 bases of the junction unmatched. From germline, CDR1 is SGHRS and CDR2 YFSETQ. CDR3 size: 16 residues. CDR3 residues: CASRGLAGGSYNEQFF. The CDR3 DNA follows: TGCGCCAGCAGGGGACTAGCGGGGGGCTCCTACAATGAGCAGTTCTTC.

In this sample, this clonotype turned up a few times. The chain has TRBV9 and TRBJ2-2, with 11 nucleotides matching TRBD1. V lost 6 bases, J lost 6 bases, and 7 bases stayed unmatched. Germline CDR1 is SGDLS and CDR2 is YYNGEE. The CDR3 consists of 15 residues. The CDR3 spells CASKGRDRGSGELFF. The CDR3 nucleotides are TGTGCCAGCAAAGGTCGGGACAGGGGGTCCGGGGAGCTGTTTTTT.

The chain employs TRBV4-3 and TRBJ2-7; D perhaps matches TRBD2 (7 bases). V was clipped by 0 bases and J by 5 bases, with 11 bases between them. CDR3 length: 14 residues. Germline V gene sequence: CDR1 LGHNA, CDR2 YSLEER. The CDR3 coding sequence is TGCGCCAGCAGCCAAGAAGGGGGGGGAGACGAGCAGTACTTC. This gives the protein CASSQEGGGDEQYF.

V and J are TRBV6-6 and TRBJ2-4; D gene unclear. The V gene's germline CDR1 is MNHNY and CDR2 SVGAGI (reference sequence). V lost 5 bases, J lost 4 bases, and 6 bases lay in between. The CDR3 has 12 amino acids. Here the CDR3 reads CASSQEKNIQYF. The CDR3 DNA follows: TGTGCCAGCAGTCAGGAAAAAAACATTCAGTACTTC.

This clonotype has just a few counts. This rearrangement joins TRBV5-1 to TRBJ2-5; D remains unclear. Germline values: CDR1 SGHRS, CDR2 YFSETQ. The CDR3 is made up of 15 amino acids. V was pared by 4 bases and J by 0 bases, with 13 bases between. CDR3 nucleotide sequence: TGCGCCAGCAGCCCTCACAGAAGTAACCAAGAGACCCAGTACTTC. Translating it yields CASSPHRSNQETQYF.

This clonotype appeared a few times. The genes are TRBV6-5 and TRBJ2-3; the D call may be TRBD1 or TRBD2 (7 bases each). The V end lost 8 bases, the J end lost 1 base, and 16 bases lay between the germline ends. Germline V gene lookup returns CDR1 MNHEY and CDR2 SVGAGI. The CDR3 length is 15 residues. As DNA, the CDR3 is TGTGCCAGCTCCAGGGGGGGGCCGGGCACAGATACGCAGTATTTT. Amino acids: CASSRGGPGTDTQYF.

This clonotype was seen only a few times. V and J are TRBV3-1 and TRBJ2-3, with 12 bases that match TRBD2. CDR1 and CDR2 (germline): LGHDT, YNNKEL (reference sequence). This CDR3 contains 18 residues. V shed 0 bases, J shed 2 bases, and the junction held 6 bases outside the gene matches. In DNA, the CDR3 is TGTGCCAGCAGCCAAGATCTAGCGGGGGGGCCAATCACAGATACGCAGTATTTT. Protein product: CASSQDLAGGPITDTQYF.

This clonotype showed up many times. This chain links TRBV4-3 with TRBJ2-1; 11 positions agree with TRBD2. V trimming: 2 bases; J trimming: 9 bases; junction bases outside the gene matches: 6. This CDR3 comprises 15 residues. Germline CDR1 is LGHNA and CDR2 is YSLEER. The CDR3 DNA reads as TGCGCCAGCAGCCAAAGTAGCGGGGGGGCCGGTGAGCAGTTCTTC. Amino acids: CASSQSSGGAGEQFF.

This chain uses TRBV4-1 with TRBJ1-1, with a possible D match to TRBD1 (6 bases). The CDR3 is 16 amino acids. V shed 1 base and J shed 5 bases, with 17 bases lying between them. Germline CDR1 is MGHRA and CDR2 is YSYEKL. For the CDR3, the DNA is TGCGCCAGCAGCCAAGCCCCCGGCAGGGGCGGAACTGAAGCTTTCTTT. Its translation is CASSQAPGRGGTEAFF.

V and J are TRBV5-1 and TRBJ1-4; no firm D call. Trimming took 0 bases from V and 0 from J, leaving 6 bases between them. Germline V CDR1 and CDR2: SGHRS, YFSETQ. The CDR3 consists of 15 residues. Here the CDR3 reads CASSLGSSTNEKLFF. CDR3 DNA sequence: TGCGCCAGCAGCTTGGGGTCTTCAACTAATGAAAAACTGTTTTTT.

Here the CDR3 DNA reads TGTGCCAGCAGACGAACAGGGCTTAAGTCACCCCTCCACTTT. Protein: CASRRTGLKSPLHF. V and J are TRBV2 and TRBJ1-6; D is perhaps TRBD1 (6 bases). Trimming removed 6 bases from V and 10 bases from J, with 16 bases in between. Germline V lookup: CDR1 SNHLY, CDR2 FYNNEI. This CDR3 comprises 14 residues.

The rearrangement links TRBV9 to TRBJ1-4, with TRBD1 matching over 9 bases. CDR3 length: 15 amino acids. V lost 6 bases to trimming and J lost 4 bases; unmatched junction nucleotides: 7. Germline CDR1 SGDLS, CDR2 YYNGEE. The CDR3 DNA reads TGTGCCAGCAACTTAGGACAGGGGCTTAATGAAAAACTGTTTTTT. This gives the protein CASNLGQGLNEKLFF.

V gene TRBV11-2 combines with J gene TRBJ2-5, with TRBD1 matching over 9 bases. This CDR3 contains 16 residues. CDR1 and CDR2 from the germline V gene are SGHAT and FQNNGV. The ends lost 5 bases at V and 4 bases at J; junction bases unmatched: 11. CDR3 sequence (DNA): TGTGCCAGCAGCCCCCGGCCGGGACAGGGTTTAGAGACCCAGTACTTC. It is translated as CASSPRPGQGLETQYF.

This clonotype has more than one count but fewer than ten. The chain is built from TRBV28 and TRBJ2-2; maybe TRBD1 (5 bases). The CDR3 is made up of 12 amino acids. From germline, CDR1 is MDHEN and CDR2 SYDVKM. V shed 7 bases and J shed 6 bases, with 9 bases lying between them. DNA for the CDR3: TGTGCCAGCACCTCAGGGCCCGGGGAGCTGTTTTTT. As protein: CASTSGPGELFF. The entire variable domain, with the rest obtained from reference TRBV28 and TRBJ2-2, is as follows: DVKVTQSSRYLVKRTGEKVFLECVQDMDHENMFWYRQDPGLGLRLIYFSYDVKMKEKGDIPEGYSVSREKKERFSLILESASTNQTSMYLCASTSGPGELFFGEGSRLTVL.

The rearrangement joins TRBV5-1 to TRBJ2-2, with D tentatively TRBD1 (6 bases). The CDR3 loop spans 15 amino acids. Germline V gene data show CDR1 as SGHRS and CDR2 as YFSETQ. V lost 5 bases and J 9 bases, leaving 20 bases between the germline ends. This CDR3 reads CASSSPQGVIRELFF. The CDR3 DNA is TGCGCCAGCAGTAGCCCACAGGGAGTTATTCGGGAGCTGTTTTTT.

The chain links TRBV20-1 to TRBJ2-5; D gene unclear. V lost 6 bases and J lost 0, with 5 bases in between. CDR3 length: 11 amino acids. Germline V gives CDR1 DFQATT, CDR2 SNEGSKA (reference sequence). CDR3 residues: CSATDQETQYF. CDR3 sequence (DNA): TGCAGTGCCACCGACCAAGAGACCCAGTACTTC.

V is TRBV7-2 and J is TRBJ2-6; a possible D gene is TRBD1 (6 bases). This CDR3 is built from 17 residues. Trimming took 4 bases from V and 2 from J, leaving 15 bases between them. Germline V gene lookup returns CDR1 SGHTA and CDR2 FQGNSA. The CDR3 is CASSSQSPGAGANVLTF. DNA of the CDR3: TGTGCCAGCAGCTCCCAATCCCCAGGGGCTGGGGCCAACGTCCTGACTTTC.

This clonotype occurred a few times. V gene TRBV12-3 or TRBV12-4 combines with J gene TRBJ1-1; D ambiguous. The CDR3 is made up of 13 amino acids. Between the trimmed V and J ends, which lost 6 bases and 1 base, there was a span of 9 bases. The CDR3 coding sequence is TGTGCCAGCAGCCACAAGGGGAACACTGAAGCTTTCTTT. Translating gives CASSHKGNTEAFF.

This chain uses TRBV7-9 with TRBJ2-3; TRBD2 matches at 7 bases. The junction had 10 bases not matched to a gene; V was cut back by 4 bases and J by 6 bases. This CDR3 has 15 residues. Germline-derived CDR1 and CDR2 are SEHNR and FQNEAQ (reference sequence). The CDR3 reads CASSSKRGDPDTQYF. The CDR3 nucleotides are TGTGCCAGCAGCTCTAAGCGGGGCGATCCGGATACGCAGTATTTT. Combining the CDR3 with reference TRBV7-9 and TRBJ2-3 gives the whole variable domain DTGVSQNPRHKITKRGQNVTFRCDPISEHNRLYWYRQTLGQGPEFLTYFQNEAQLEKSRLLSDRFSAERPKGSFSTLEIQRTEQGDSAMYLCASSSKRGDPDTQYFGPGTRLTVL.